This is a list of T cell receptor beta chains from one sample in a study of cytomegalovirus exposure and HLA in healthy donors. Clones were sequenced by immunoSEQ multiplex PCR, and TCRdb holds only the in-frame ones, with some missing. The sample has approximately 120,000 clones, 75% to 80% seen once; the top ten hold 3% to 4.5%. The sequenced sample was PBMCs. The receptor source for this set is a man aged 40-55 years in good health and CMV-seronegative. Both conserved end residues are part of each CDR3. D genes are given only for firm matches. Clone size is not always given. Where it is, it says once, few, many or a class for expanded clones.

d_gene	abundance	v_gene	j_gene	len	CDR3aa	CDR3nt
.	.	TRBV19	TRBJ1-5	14	CASHTGYGNQPQHF	TGTGCCAGTCATACAGGTTACGGCAATCAGCCCCAGCATTTT
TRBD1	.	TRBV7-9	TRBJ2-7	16	CASSTRGGTGGGEQYF	TGTGCCAGCAGCACAAGAGGCGGGACAGGGGGCGGCGAGCAGTACTTC
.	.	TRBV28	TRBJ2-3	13	CASSVISGDTQYF	TGTGCCAGCAGTGTCATTTCGGGGGATACGCAGTATTTT
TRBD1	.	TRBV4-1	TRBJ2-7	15	CASSQGGQGTYEQYF	TGCGCCAGCAGCCAAGGGGGACAGGGTACTTACGAGCAGTACTTC
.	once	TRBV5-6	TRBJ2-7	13	CASTLGHYYEQYF	TGTGCCAGCACCTTAGGACACTACTACGAGCAGTACTTC
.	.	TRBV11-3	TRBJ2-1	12	CASSLIPNEQFF	TGTGCCAGCAGCTTAATCCCTAATGAGCAGTTCTTC
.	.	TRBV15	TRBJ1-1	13	CATSRVGGAEAFF	TGTGCCACCAGCAGAGTCGGGGGGGCTGAAGCTTTCTTT
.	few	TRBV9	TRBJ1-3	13	CASNPPGGNTIYF	TGTGCCAGCAACCCGCCGGGTGGAAACACCATATATTTT
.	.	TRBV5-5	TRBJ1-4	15	CASSRIGSRNEKLFF	TGTGCCAGCAGCCGGATTGGGAGTCGTAATGAAAAACTGTTTTTT
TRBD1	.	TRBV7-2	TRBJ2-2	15	CASSVGQRNTGELFF	TGTGCCAGCAGCGTGGGACAGAGGAACACCGGGGAGCTGTTTTTT
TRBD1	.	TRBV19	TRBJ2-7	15	CASRLAGTEYYEQYF	TGTGCCAGTAGGCTAGCCGGGACAGAGTACTACGAGCAGTACTTC
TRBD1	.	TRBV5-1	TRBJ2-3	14	CASNPTGRTDTQYF	TGCGCCAGCAACCCGACAGGGCGCACAGATACGCAGTATTTT
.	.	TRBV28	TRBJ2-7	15	CASSLGGTASYEQYF	TGTGCCAGCAGTTTAGGCGGGACAGCCTCCTACGAGCAGTACTTC
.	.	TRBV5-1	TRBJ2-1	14	CASSLAVSYNEQFF	TGCGCCAGCAGCTTGGCAGTGTCCTACAATGAGCAGTTCTTC
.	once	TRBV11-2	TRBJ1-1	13	CASSLTRVAEAFF	TGTGCCAGCAGCTTAACGCGAGTGGCTGAAGCTTTCTTT
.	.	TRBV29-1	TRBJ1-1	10	CSAGGTEAFF	TGCAGCGCCGGGGGCACTGAAGCTTTCTTT
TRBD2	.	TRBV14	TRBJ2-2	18	CASSQGGPGRAGAGELFF	TGTGCCAGCAGCCAAGGCGGTCCCGGGAGGGCCGGAGCCGGGGAGCTGTTTTTT
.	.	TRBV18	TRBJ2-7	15	CASAPIQGGELEQYF	TGTGCCAGCGCCCCGATACAGGGGGGGGAACTGGAGCAGTACTTC
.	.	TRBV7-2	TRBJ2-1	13	CASSLVRSNEQFF	TGTGCCAGCAGCTTAGTACGGAGCAATGAGCAGTTCTTC
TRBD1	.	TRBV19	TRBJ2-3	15	CASRDRDRVTDTQYF	TGTGCCAGTAGGGACCGGGACAGGGTAACAGATACGCAGTATTTT
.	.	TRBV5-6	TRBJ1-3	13	CASSIYLGNTIYF	TGTGCCAGCAGTATTTATTTGGGAAACACCATATATTTT
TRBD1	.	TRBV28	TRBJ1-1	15	CASSLVTRGVTEAFF	TGTGCCAGCAGCCTTGTGACCAGGGGGGTGACTGAAGCTTTCTTT